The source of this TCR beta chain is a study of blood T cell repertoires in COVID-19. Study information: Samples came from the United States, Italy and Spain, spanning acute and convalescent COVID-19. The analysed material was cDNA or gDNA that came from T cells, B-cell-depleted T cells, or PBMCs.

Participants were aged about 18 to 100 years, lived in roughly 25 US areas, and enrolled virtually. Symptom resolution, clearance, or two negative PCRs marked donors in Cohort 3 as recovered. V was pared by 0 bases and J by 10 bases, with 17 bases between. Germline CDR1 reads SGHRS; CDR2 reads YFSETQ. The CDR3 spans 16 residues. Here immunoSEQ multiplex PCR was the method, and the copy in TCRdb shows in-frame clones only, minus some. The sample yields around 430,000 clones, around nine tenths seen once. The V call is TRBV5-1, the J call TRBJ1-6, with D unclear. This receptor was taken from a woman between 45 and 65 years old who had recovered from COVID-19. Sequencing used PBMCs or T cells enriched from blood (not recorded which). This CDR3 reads CASSLERLASASPLHF. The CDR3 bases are TGCGCCAGCAGCTTGGAGCGGCTCGCGTCCGCCTCACCCCTCCACTTT.